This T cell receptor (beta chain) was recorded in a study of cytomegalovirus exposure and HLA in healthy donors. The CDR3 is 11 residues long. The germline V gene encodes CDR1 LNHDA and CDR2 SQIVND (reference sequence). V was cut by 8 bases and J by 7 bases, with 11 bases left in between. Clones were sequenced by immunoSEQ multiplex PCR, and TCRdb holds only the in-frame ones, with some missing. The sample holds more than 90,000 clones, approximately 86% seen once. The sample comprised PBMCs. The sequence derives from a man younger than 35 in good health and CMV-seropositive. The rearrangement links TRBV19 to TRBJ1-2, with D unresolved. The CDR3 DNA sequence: TGTGCCAGTTCACGGGGAGGTGGCTACACCTTC. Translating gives CASSRGGGYTF.